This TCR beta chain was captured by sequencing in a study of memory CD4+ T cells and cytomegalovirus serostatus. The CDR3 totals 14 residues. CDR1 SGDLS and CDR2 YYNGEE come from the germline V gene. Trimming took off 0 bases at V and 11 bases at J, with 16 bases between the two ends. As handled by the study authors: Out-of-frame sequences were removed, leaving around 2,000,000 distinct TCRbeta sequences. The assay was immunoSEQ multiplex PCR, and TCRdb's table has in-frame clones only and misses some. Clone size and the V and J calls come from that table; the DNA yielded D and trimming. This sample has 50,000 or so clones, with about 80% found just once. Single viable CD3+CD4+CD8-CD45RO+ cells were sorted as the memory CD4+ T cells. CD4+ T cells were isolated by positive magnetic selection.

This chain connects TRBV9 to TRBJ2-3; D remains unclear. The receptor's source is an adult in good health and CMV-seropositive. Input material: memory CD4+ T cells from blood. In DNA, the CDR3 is TGTGCCAGCAGCGTAGCCTTAAGATCGCCCGAGCAGTATTTT. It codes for CASSVALRSPEQYF.